The 2 T cell receptor beta chains listed next were all sequenced from one sample in a study of CD8 T cells in ankylosing spondylitis. MiXCR was run by TCRdb on the 5' RACE reads, yielding one entry per CDR3 protein. The sample holds about 360,000 distinct CDR3 sequences; approximately 20% are singletons and the top ten take around 12%. Material: blood, either unsorted or a sorted T cell fraction (not recorded which). The receptors stem from a male donor with ankylosing spondylitis or in good health (not recorded which).

The genes are TRBV5-1 and TRBJ2-7, with D possibly being TRBD2 (6 bases). Germline values: CDR1 SGHRS, CDR2 YFSETQ. V was shortened by 0 bases and J by 2 bases, with 12 bases between the two germline ends. The CDR3 has 15 residues. The CDR3 region is CASSLDWRGAYEQYF. CDR3 DNA sequence: TGCGCCAGCAGCTTGGATTGGCGGGGAGCCTACGAGCAGTACTTC.

CDR3 coding DNA: TGTGCCAGCAGTTTAAGGACAGGGGCGAAATTACTAGGTGGCTACACCTTC. It encodes CASSLRTGAKLLGGYTF. The chain links TRBV28 to TRBJ1-2; 9 bases fit TRBD1. Per the germline V gene, CDR1 is MDHEN and CDR2 is SYDVKM. The trim removed 2 bases at V and 7 bases at J, leaving 14 bases unmatched. CDR3 length: 17 residues.